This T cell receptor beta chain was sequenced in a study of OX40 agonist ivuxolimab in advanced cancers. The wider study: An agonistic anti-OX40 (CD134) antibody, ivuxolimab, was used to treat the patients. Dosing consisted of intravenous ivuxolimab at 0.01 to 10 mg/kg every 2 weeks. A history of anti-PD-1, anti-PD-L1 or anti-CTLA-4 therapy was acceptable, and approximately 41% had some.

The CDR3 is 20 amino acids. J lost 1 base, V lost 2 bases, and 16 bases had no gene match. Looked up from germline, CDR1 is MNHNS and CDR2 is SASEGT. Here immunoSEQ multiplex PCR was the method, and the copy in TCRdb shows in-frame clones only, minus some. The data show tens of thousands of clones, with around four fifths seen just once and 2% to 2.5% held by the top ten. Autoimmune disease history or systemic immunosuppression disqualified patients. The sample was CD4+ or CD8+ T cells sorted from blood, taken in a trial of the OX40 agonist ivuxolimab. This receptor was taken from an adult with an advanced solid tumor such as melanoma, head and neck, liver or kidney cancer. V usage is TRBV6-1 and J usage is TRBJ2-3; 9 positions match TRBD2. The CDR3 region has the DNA TGTGCCAGCAGTGAAAAACCCCACCTAGAGGCGGGAGGGCGCACAGATACGCAGTATTTT. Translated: CASSEKPHLEAGGRTDTQYF.